The clone carrying this T cell receptor beta chain has a handful of counts. Its antigen is not identified. HTBI primers from iRepertoire and Arm-PCR of CDR3 regions yielded the TCR beta libraries. TCRdb re-called the multiplex PCR reads with MiXCR, one entry per CDR3 protein. Here the sample spans around 500,000 distinct CDR3 sequences, around 20% being singletons. Time point here: persistent/refractory GD, antithyroid drugs over 5 years with positive TRAb. PBMC RNA served as the TCR library source. The sample comes from a study of regulatory T cells in long-lasting Graves disease. Study-wide points: The study found lower TCR diversity in persistent Graves' patients than in newly diagnosed ones. New patients shared over 800 public clonotypes, fewer than the approximately 2,700 shared by persistent patients. TRBV28, TRBJ1-2 and TRBJ2-5 emerged as the favored segments in persistent disease.

The germline V and J ends were trimmed by 2 bases and 4 bases, with 21 bases remaining between them. Germline V lookup: CDR1 MNHEY, CDR2 SVGEGT. The CDR3 has 18 residues. The sequencing used peripheral blood mononuclear cells (PBMCs), collected when the disease was refractory, from a patient treated with antithyroid drugs. The rearrangement uses TRBV6-2 or TRBV6-3 and TRBJ1-5; D perhaps matches TRBD1 (6 bases). This clonotype originated in a female donor with Graves disease. CDR3 protein: CASSYGGTIEKPNQPQHF. The CDR3 coding sequence is TGTGCCAGCAGTTACGGGGGGACAATCGAAAAACCAAATCAGCCCCAGCATTTT.